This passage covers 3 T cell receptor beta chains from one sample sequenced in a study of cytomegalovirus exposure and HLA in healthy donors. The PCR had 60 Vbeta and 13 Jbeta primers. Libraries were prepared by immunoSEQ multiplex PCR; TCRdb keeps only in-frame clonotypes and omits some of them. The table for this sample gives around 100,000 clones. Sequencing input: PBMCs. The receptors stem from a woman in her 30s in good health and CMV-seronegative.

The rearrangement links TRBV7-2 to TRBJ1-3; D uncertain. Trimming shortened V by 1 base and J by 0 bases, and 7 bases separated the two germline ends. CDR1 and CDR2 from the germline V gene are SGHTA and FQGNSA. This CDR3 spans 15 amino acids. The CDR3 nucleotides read TGTGCCAGCAGCTTAGGGACTTACTCTGGAAACACCATATATTTT. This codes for CASSLGTYSGNTIYF.

Here the CDR3 reads CASSIFGRFGYTF. The CDR3 DNA reads as TGTGCCAGCAGTATATTCGGCAGGTTTGGCTACACCTTC. J is TRBJ1-2 and V is TRBV5-6; no clear D. There are 13 residues in the CDR3. V was trimmed by 5 bases and J by 7 bases, leaving 15 bases between them. The germline V gene has CDR1 SGHDT and CDR2 YYEEEE.

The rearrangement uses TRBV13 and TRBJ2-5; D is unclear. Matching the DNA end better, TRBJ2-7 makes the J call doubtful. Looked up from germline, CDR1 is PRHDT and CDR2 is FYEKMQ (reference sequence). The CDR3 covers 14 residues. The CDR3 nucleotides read TGTGCCAGCAGCTTAGGGTACGAGGCGTTCGAGCAGTACTTC. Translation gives CASSLGYEAFEQYF.